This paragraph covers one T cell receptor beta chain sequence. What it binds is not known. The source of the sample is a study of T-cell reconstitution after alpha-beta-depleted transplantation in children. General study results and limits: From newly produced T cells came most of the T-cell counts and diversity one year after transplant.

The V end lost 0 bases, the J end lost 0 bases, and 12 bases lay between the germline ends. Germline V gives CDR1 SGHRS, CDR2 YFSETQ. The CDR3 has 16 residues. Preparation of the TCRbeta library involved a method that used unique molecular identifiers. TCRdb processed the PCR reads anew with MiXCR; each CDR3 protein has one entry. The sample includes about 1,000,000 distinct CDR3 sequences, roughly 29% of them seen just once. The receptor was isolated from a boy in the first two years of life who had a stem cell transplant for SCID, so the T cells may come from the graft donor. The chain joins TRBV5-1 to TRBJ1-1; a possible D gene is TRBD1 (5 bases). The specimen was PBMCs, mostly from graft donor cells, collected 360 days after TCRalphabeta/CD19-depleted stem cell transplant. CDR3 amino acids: CASSLVAGLMNTEAFF. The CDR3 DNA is TGCGCCAGCAGCTTGGTGGCAGGGCTTATGAACACTGAAGCTTTCTTT.